Each of the 21 T cell receptor beta chains below was sequenced from the same sample in a study of tumor and adjacent non-tumor tissue in lung cancer. RNA was extracted from bulk tissue without any cell sorting. This non-tumor lung sample came from over 3 cm beyond the tumor edge. The library came from three nested PCR rounds adapted from ARM-PCR protocols. TCRdb called the multiplex PCR reads again in MiXCR, with one record for every CDR3 protein. Found here are tens of thousands of distinct CDR3 sequences, roughly two thirds of them singletons; the top ten hold around 17%. Sequenced sample: distant non-tumor lung tissue. The receptors stem from a woman between 35 and 50 years old with non-small cell lung cancer.

Note on this clonotype: Just one base apart from a much larger clone, this may be a read error. The rearrangement joins TRBV10-3 to TRBJ2-1, with D tentatively TRBD2 (5 bases). The CDR3 is 13 residues long. The V end lost 7 bases, the J end lost 3 bases, and 10 bases lay between the germline ends. Germline V gene sequence: CDR1 ENHRY, CDR2 SYGVKD. The CDR3 protein is CAITSSGYNEQFF. CDR3 nucleotide sequence: TGTGCCATCACTAGCAGTGGCTACAATGAGCAGTTCTTC.

This clonotype was observed a handful of times. An end of the junction differs from the germline gene, which may be a read error. This sequence joins TRBV6-5 and TRBJ2-1; possible D gene TRBD2, 5 bases. This CDR3 has 14 amino acids. The V gene's germline CDR1 is MNHEY and CDR2 SVGAGI. The CDR3 sequence: CASSGNGNYNKQFF. In DNA form, the CDR3 reads TGTGCCAGCAGCGGGAACGGAAACTACAATAAGCAGTTCTTC.

Regarding this clonotype: A read error may produce the germline difference seen at one junction end. The rearrangement links TRBV7-8 to TRBJ2-4; no firm D call. Germline V gene sequence: CDR1 SGHVS, CDR2 FQNEAQ. This CDR3 is built from 14 residues. The CDR3 nucleotides read TGTGCCAGCAGCCCGACAATAGCCGAAAACATTCAGTACTTC. Its translation is CASSPTIAENIQYF.

This clonotype came up many times. The chain links TRBV6-1 to TRBJ1-1; D is ambiguous. Germline V gene lookup returns CDR1 MNHNS and CDR2 SASEGT. V was trimmed by 4 bases and J by 1 base, leaving 7 bases between them. The CDR3 runs 13 residues. In DNA, the CDR3 is TGTGCCAGCAGTGGTGGTCGGAACACTGAAGCTTTCTTT. It codes for CASSGGRNTEAFF.

Concerning this clonotype: A much more abundant neighbour one base away suggests this may be a read error. This chain joins TRBV7-9 and TRBJ2-7, with D perhaps matching TRBD1 (6 bases). The CDR3 runs to 12 residues. Germline V gene sequence: CDR1 SEHNR, CDR2 FQNEAQ (reference sequence). V lost 5 bases and J lost 5, with 10 bases in between. The CDR3 nucleotides are TGTGCCAGCAGCCCCACAGGGAACGAGCAGTACTTC. Encoded protein: CASSPTGNEQYF.

This sequence joins TRBV6-6 and TRBJ2-3, with D unresolved. The J call may be mistaken, given a closer DNA end match to TRBJ1-5. CDR1 and CDR2 from the germline V gene are MNHNY and SVGAGI (reference sequence). CDR3 size: 11 residues. CDR3: CASSEGDTQHF. The CDR3 DNA reads as TGTGCCAGCAGCGAAGGTGATACGCAGCATTTT.

Concerning this clonotype: Mismatch with germline at one junction end may stem from a read error. The J gene is TRBJ2-2, the V gene TRBV11-2, with D possibly matching TRBD2 (5 bases). Germline values: CDR1 SGHAT, CDR2 FQNNGV. The CDR3 is 13 amino acids. The CDR3 region is CASSLYGTGELFF. CDR3 bases: TGTGCCAGCAGCTTATATGGCACCGGGGAACTGTTTTTT.

In regard to this clonotype: A read error may produce the germline difference seen at one junction end. CDR3 DNA: TGTGTCAGCAGCCAACCCACACCCAGTGAGCAGTTCTTC. The encoded protein is CVSSQPTPSEQFF. This chain connects TRBV4-2 to TRBJ2-1; D remains ambiguous. This CDR3 is 13 amino acids long. In germline, CDR1 is LGHNA, CDR2 YNFKEQ.

This clonotype was recorded once. Just one base apart from a much larger clone, this may be a read error. Because the CDR3 is missing its conserved closing phenylalanine or tryptophan, this is likely a read error. This chain links TRBV7-8 with TRBJ2-3; D call uncertain. V lost 6 bases, J lost 1 base, and 23 bases lay in between. Germline loops: CDR1 SGHVS, CDR2 FQNEAQ. This CDR3 is built from 18 residues. The chain's CDR3 is CASRPTQFSNLGTDTQYL. CDR3 DNA sequence: TGTGCCAGCAGACCAACCCAATTCTCCAATTTGGGCACAGATACGCAGTATCTT.

As regards this clonotype: This may arise from a read error, as a much more abundant clone is one base away. The rearrangement uses TRBV20-1 and TRBJ2-5; 9 nucleotides match TRBD2. The trim removed 0 bases at V and 5 bases at J, leaving 7 bases unmatched. The CDR3 runs 15 residues. The germline gives CDR1 DFQATT, CDR2 SNEGSKA (reference sequence). CDR3 nucleotide sequence: TGCAGTGCTAGAGAGAGGACTAGCGTGAGTGAGACCCAGTACTTC. This encodes CSARERTSVSETQYF.

Turning to this clonotype: The germline gene is not matched at one end of the junction; a read error may be the cause. This rearrangement joins TRBV11-1 to TRBJ2-1; weak D call: TRBD1 (6 bases). The CDR3 has 17 amino acids. Germline values: CDR1 SGHAT, CDR2 FQDESV (reference sequence). The CDR3, as DNA: TGTGCCAGCAGCTTAAGAGTCCCGCCGACAGGAGGCGATGAGCAGCTCTTC. Its protein is CASSLRVPPTGGDEQLF.

The table lists this clonotype with a few counts. Germline and junction disagree at one end, which may indicate a read error. The chain links TRBV11-3 to TRBJ2-1, with 10 bases that match TRBD2. The CDR3 has 16 amino acids. The germline V gene encodes CDR1 SGHNT and CDR2 YENEEA. Written as DNA, the CDR3 is TGTGTCACCAGCGATCCCGGACTAGCGGCCAACAATGTGCAGTTCTTC. This gives the protein CVTSDPGLAANNVQFF.

To note about this clonotype: The junction differs from germline at one of its ends, possibly a read error. V gene TRBV4-2 combines with J gene TRBJ2-5; 12 bases are shared with TRBD2. The CDR3 spans 16 residues. Germline CDR1 LGHNA, CDR2 YNFKEQ. CDR3 sequence (DNA): TGTGCTAGCAACACCCTAGCGGGAGGGCCGAGAGAGACCCAGTACTTC. It specifies CASNTLAGGPRETQYF.

With respect to this clonotype: A read error may explain this, as a much larger clone is one base away. The rearrangement uses TRBV10-2 and TRBJ1-1; 11 bases match TRBD1. Germline values: CDR1 WSHSY, CDR2 SAAADI. The CDR3 runs to 13 residues. The CDR3 DNA reads TGCGCCGGCAGTGGGGACAGGGGGGGAGAAGCTTTCTTT. Translated: CAGSGDRGGEAFF.

At least ten counts were recorded for this clonotype. The chain is built from TRBV13 and TRBJ2-5; 8 nucleotides match TRBD1. V gave up 3 bases and J gave up 10 bases; unmatched junction bases: 7. Germline V CDR1 and CDR2: PRHDT, FYEKMQ (reference sequence). The CDR3 consists of 13 residues. The CDR3 loop is CASSLDRTGNQYF. The CDR3 coding sequence is TGTGCCAGCAGCTTGGACAGGACAGGGAACCAGTACTTC.

This clonotype was picked up one time. The rearrangement links TRBV15 to TRBJ2-2, with D maybe TRBD1 (5 bases). The germline V gene encodes CDR1 LNHNV and CDR2 YYDKDF (reference sequence). V lost 1 base and J 3 bases, leaving 9 bases between the germline ends. This CDR3 region has 15 residues. CDR3 coding DNA: TGTGCCACCAGCAGAGGCATAGGGGACACCGGGGAGCTGTTTTTT. It codes for CATSRGIGDTGELFF.

Details on this clonotype: This may stem from a read error, because a much larger clone lies one nucleotide away. V and J are TRBV28 and TRBJ2-4; D may be TRBD2 (7 bases). V was pared by 3 bases and J by 3 bases, with 12 bases between. CDR1 and CDR2 (germline): MDHEN, SYDVKM. CDR3 length equals 15 residues. CDR3 residues: CASSFEGGIKNIQYF. CDR3 in DNA: TGTGCCAGCAGTTTCGAGGGGGGGATCAAAAACATTCAGTACTTC.

Comment on this clonotype: A junction boundary mismatches the germline segment, possibly from a read error. This chain uses TRBV29-1 with TRBJ1-6; possible D gene TRBD1, 5 bases. This CDR3 contains 14 residues. CDR1 and CDR2 (germline): SQVTM, ANQGSEA. The CDR3 DNA is TGTAGCGTTGCTCAGCAGGGTATCGATTCACACCTCCACTTT. Amino acid sequence: CSVAQQGIDSHLHF. The full variable domain, with the rest looked up from reference TRBV29-1 and TRBJ1-6, is SAVISQKPSRDICQRGTSLTIQCQVDSQVTMMFWYRQQPGQSLTLIATANQGSEATYESGFVIDKFPISRPNLTFSTLTVSNMSPEDSSIYLCSVAQQGIDSHLHFGNGTRLTVT.

This clonotype was seen a handful of times. This chain links TRBV11-2 with TRBJ2-7; tentatively, D is TRBD1 (6 bases). The germline gives CDR1 SGHAT, CDR2 FQNNGV. V was cut by 7 bases and J by 3 bases, with 19 bases left in between. The CDR3 loop spans 15 amino acids. The DNA of the CDR3 is TGTGCCAGCAACCGTCAGGGGAGTAACGACTACGAGCAGTACTTC. It translates to CASNRQGSNDYEQYF.

This clonotype was seen more than once but under ten times. The junction does not match germline at one end; this may be a read error. The chain combines TRBV11-3 with TRBJ2-7; D is perhaps TRBD1 (7 bases). The CDR3 has 15 residues. CDR1 and CDR2 (germline): SGHNT, YENEEA. The CDR3 DNA sequence: TGTACCAGCCGCTTAGGGGCCAGGGGGGACTACGAGCAGTACTTC. Protein sequence: CTSRLGARGDYEQYF. The whole variable domain, filled in from reference TRBV11-3 and TRBJ2-7, reads EAGVVQSPRYKIIEKKQPVAFWCNPISGHNTLYWYLQNLGQGPELLIRYENEEAVDDSQLPKDRFSAERLKGVDSTLKIQPAELGDSAVYLCTSRLGARGDYEQYFGPGTRLTVT.

This clonotype was detected a few times. The chain couples TRBV18 to TRBJ2-5, with a tentative D call TRBD2 (5 bases). Per germline, CDR1 KGHSH and CDR2 LQKENI. V was clipped by 1 base and J by 3 bases, with 12 bases between them. CDR3 size: 15 residues. CDR3 residues: CASSPLEAVKETQYF. The CDR3 bases are TGTGCCAGCTCACCACTGGAAGCGGTCAAAGAGACCCAGTACTTC.